The 32 T cell receptor beta chains below were found in one sample sequenced in a study of PD-L1 blockade in urothelial cancer. The time point here: pretreatment peripheral blood. The method was immunoSEQ multiplex PCR; TCRdb's version includes in-frame clones alone and lacks a portion of them. The table shows around 70,000 clones, with about 83% occurring only once. The sample in question was PBMCs, obtained around atezolizumab (anti-PD-L1) treatment. These receptors all stem from a woman in her seventies with urothelial cancer.

The chain joins TRBV28 to TRBJ1-4; 7 nucleotides agree with TRBD1. CDR3 length: 14 amino acids. With V trimmed by 6 bases and J by 2 bases, 3 bases remained unmatched. CDR1 MDHEN and CDR2 SYDVKM come from the germline V gene. As DNA, the CDR3 is TGTGCCAGCAGCCAGGGGGACACTAATGAAAAACTGTTTTTT. Residues: CASSQGDTNEKLFF.

The J gene is TRBJ1-4, the V gene TRBV5-1; D is ambiguous. Germline V gives CDR1 SGHRS, CDR2 YFSETQ. The CDR3 runs to 16 residues. V lost 2 bases and J lost 0, with 11 bases in between. CDR3 in DNA: TGCGCCAGCAGCTTAGTTGGTGGAGCAACTAATGAAAAACTGTTTTTT. Translating gives CASSLVGGATNEKLFF.

This clone was observed once. CDR3 region: CASSYLAGKGTGELFF. The CDR3, as DNA: TGTGCCAGCAGTTATCTAGCGGGAAAGGGGACCGGGGAGCTGTTTTTT. The gene calls are TRBV6-5 and TRBJ2-2; 9 bases are a match to TRBD2. The CDR3 runs 16 residues. Looked up from germline, CDR1 is MNHEY and CDR2 is SVGAGI. V lost 3 bases, J lost 5 bases, and 7 bases stayed unmatched.

The rearrangement joins TRBV28 to TRBJ2-1; 8 bases align to TRBD2. Germline-derived CDR1 and CDR2 are MDHEN and SYDVKM. The CDR3 loop spans 16 amino acids. After removal of 4 bases from V and 8 bases from J, the junction contained 13 bases not matched to a gene. The CDR3 spells CASSSPFSGSVHEQFF. The CDR3 region has the DNA TGTGCCAGCAGTTCCCCGTTCAGCGGGAGTGTCCATGAGCAGTTCTTC.

The chain couples TRBV7-3 to TRBJ2-3; 11 bases agree with TRBD2. The germline V gene encodes CDR1 SGHTA and CDR2 FQGTGA. V lost 5 bases, J lost 4 bases, and 5 bases stayed unmatched. CDR3 length: 15 amino acids. In DNA, the CDR3 is TGTGCCAGCAGCCCGTTAGCGGGAGGGGCAGATACGCAGTATTTT. It is translated as CASSPLAGGADTQYF.

The chain couples TRBV5-1 to TRBJ2-2, with TRBD1 matching 7 bases. Germline V gene sequence: CDR1 SGHRS, CDR2 YFSETQ. There are 16 residues in the CDR3. Trimming took 4 bases from V and 1 from J; bases not matched to a gene: 7. In DNA form, the CDR3 reads TGCGCCAGCAGCCGACAGGGAGAGGGGAACACCGGGGAGCTGTTTTTT. It is translated as CASSRQGEGNTGELFF.

This clone showed up just a few times. The chain employs TRBV6-1 and TRBJ2-1; 8 bases agree with TRBD2. The CDR3 totals 15 residues. Germline CDR1 MNHNS, CDR2 SASEGT. V lost 8 bases and J lost 4; bases outside the gene matches: 10. CDR3 in amino acids: CASRTGGAGYNEQFF. As DNA, the CDR3 is TGTGCCAGCCGTACCGGGGGGGCCGGTTACAATGAGCAGTTCTTC.

V usage is TRBV6-1 and J usage is TRBJ2-7; the match to TRBD1 covers 12 bases. CDR1 is MNHNS, CDR2 SASEGT, per germline. CDR3 size: 14 residues. Losses at the gene ends were 4 bases for V and 6 bases for J; bases not matched to a gene: 4. CDR3 in amino acids: CASSGRDRGREQYF. The CDR3 DNA follows: TGTGCCAGCAGTGGCCGGGACAGGGGGCGCGAGCAGTACTTC.

This clone has more than one count but fewer than ten. This chain connects TRBV6-1 to TRBJ1-4, with D perhaps TRBD1 (5 bases). The CDR3 has 14 amino acids. Germline V gene sequence: CDR1 MNHNS, CDR2 SASEGT. The V end lost 6 bases, the J end lost 8 bases, and 16 bases lay between the germline ends. The CDR3 loop reads CASSSYDRGEKLFF. Written as DNA, the CDR3 is TGTGCCAGCAGCTCGTACGACAGAGGAGAAAAACTGTTTTTT.

The V gene is TRBV11-2, the J gene TRBJ1-1, with TRBD1 matching 9 bases. CDR1 and CDR2 (germline): SGHAT, FQNNGV. Trimming took 5 bases from V and 4 from J; bases not matched to a gene: 5. This CDR3 is built from 14 residues. This CDR3 reads CASSGQGISTEAFF. The CDR3 DNA sequence: TGTGCCAGCAGCGGACAGGGGATCAGCACTGAAGCTTTCTTT.

The V gene is TRBV5-4, the J gene TRBJ2-2, with D possibly matching TRBD2 (5 bases). The CDR3 runs to 16 residues. Germline values: CDR1 SGHNT, CDR2 YYREEE (reference sequence). V lost 0 bases and J lost 2, with 11 bases in between. The DNA for the CDR3 is TGTGCCAGCAGCTTGGGGATAGGGAGAAACACCGGGGAGCTGTTTTTT. Its translation is CASSLGIGRNTGELFF.

J is TRBJ2-1 and V is TRBV5-1; the match to TRBD2 covers 8 bases. Germline V CDR1 and CDR2: SGHRS, YFSETQ. CDR3 size: 15 residues. With V trimmed by 1 base and J by 5 bases, 5 bases remained unmatched. The CDR3 region is CASSLTGGADNEQFF. Here the CDR3 DNA reads TGCGCCAGCAGCTTGACCGGGGGGGCCGACAATGAGCAGTTCTTC.

V gene TRBV4-2 combines with J gene TRBJ2-1; 11 positions agree with TRBD1. The CDR3 loop spans 15 amino acids. Germline V gene sequence: CDR1 LGHNA, CDR2 YNFKEQ. The ends lost 3 bases at V and 3 bases at J; junction bases unmatched: 1. The CDR3 coding sequence is TGTGCCAGCAGCCAGGGACAGGGGGACTACAATGAGCAGTTCTTC. Its protein product is CASSQGQGDYNEQFF.

This chain connects TRBV5-6 to TRBJ1-2, with D possibly matching TRBD1 (5 bases). This CDR3 comprises 15 residues. Trimming took off 1 base at V and 2 bases at J, with 12 bases between the two ends. Germline CDR1 SGHDT, CDR2 YYEEEE. The chain's CDR3 is CASSLPERQNYGYTF. CDR3 sequence (DNA): TGTGCCAGCAGCTTGCCCGAAAGACAGAACTATGGCTACACCTTC.

This clone appeared once. This sequence joins TRBV4-2 and TRBJ2-7, with 9 bases identical to TRBD1. The CDR3 is 16 amino acids. CDR1 LGHNA and CDR2 YNFKEQ come from the germline V gene. The V segment lost 1 base and the J segment 1 base; nucleotides outside the gene matches: 5. Written as DNA, the CDR3 is TGTGCCAGCAGCCAAGCCCGGGGACAGGGTTCCTACGAGCAGTACTTC. The encoded protein is CASSQARGQGSYEQYF.

The rearrangement uses TRBV9 and TRBJ2-1; 10 bases are shared with TRBD1. Germline lookup yields CDR1 SGDLS and CDR2 YYNGEE. V shed 2 bases and J 2 bases; nucleotides not matched to a gene: 4. This CDR3 comprises 16 residues. DNA for the CDR3: TGTGCCAGCAGCGTCGGACAGGGGGTTACCTACAATGAGCAGTTCTTC. It codes for CASSVGQGVTYNEQFF.

The chain uses TRBV4-1 and TRBJ2-7, with 14 positions matching TRBD2. CDR3 length: 14 amino acids. Germline assignment: CDR1 MGHRA and CDR2 YSYEKL. V shed 4 bases and J 6 bases; nucleotides not matched to a gene: 2. CDR3 amino acids: CASSLGLAGGEQYF. DNA of the CDR3: TGCGCCAGCAGCCTAGGACTAGCGGGAGGCGAGCAGTACTTC.

The chain combines TRBV6-1 with TRBJ1-3; D perhaps matches TRBD1 (5 bases). This CDR3 is 17 amino acids long. Per germline, CDR1 MNHNS and CDR2 SASEGT. V gave up 4 bases and J gave up 10 bases, with 26 bases separating them. The CDR3 DNA sequence: TGTGCCAGCAGTGCGGGGGGGAATGCAGCCGTCCGGCGGACCATATATTTT. Its translation: CASSAGGNAAVRRTIYF.

The J gene is TRBJ2-5, the V gene TRBV6-1; tentatively, D is TRBD1 (6 bases). This CDR3 has 14 amino acids. CDR1 is MNHNS, CDR2 SASEGT, per germline. Trimming stripped 3 bases from V and 1 base from J, with 9 bases between. The CDR3 sequence is CASSDRGSQETQYF. CDR3 coding DNA: TGTGCCAGCAGTGACAGGGGATCCCAAGAGACCCAGTACTTC.

This clone was detected once. The rearrangement uses TRBV5-1 and TRBJ2-2; TRBD1 aligns across 12 bases. In germline, CDR1 is SGHRS, CDR2 YFSETQ. J gave up 10 bases and V 4 bases, and 5 bases lay outside the gene matches. The CDR3 covers 14 residues. The CDR3 loop reads CASSPGQGALELFF. Here the CDR3 DNA reads TGCGCCAGCAGCCCGGGACAGGGGGCCTTGGAGCTGTTTTTT.

This clone occurred once. The chain uses TRBV21-1 and TRBJ1-2. TRBV21-1 is a recognized pseudogene. The CDR3 has 13 residues. In nucleotides, the CDR3 is TGTGCCAGCAGCAAAAGTGGGGGAGGGGGCTACACCTTC. It codes for CASSKSGGGGYTF.

The chain combines TRBV29-1 with TRBJ1-5, with 10 bases lining up with TRBD1. Trimming took 8 bases from V and 10 from J; bases not matched to a gene: 8. The CDR3 runs to 12 residues. Germline CDR1 is SQVTM and CDR2 is ANQGSEA. The CDR3 sequence is CSLRQGAYPQHF. CDR3 DNA sequence: TGCAGCTTAAGACAGGGGGCTTATCCCCAGCATTTT.

This chain uses TRBV7-9 with TRBJ2-3, with 13 bases matching TRBD2. The J segment lost 1 base and the V segment lost 1 base, leaving 8 bases of the junction unmatched. The CDR3 spans 19 residues. Per germline, CDR1 SEHNR and CDR2 FQNEAQ (reference sequence). The CDR3 here is CASSLESKGLAGRTDTQYF. The CDR3, as DNA: TGTGCCAGCAGCTTAGAATCTAAGGGACTAGCGGGGCGCACAGATACGCAGTATTTT. The whole variable domain, filled in from reference TRBV7-9 and TRBJ2-3, reads DTGVSQNPRHKITKRGQNVTFRCDPISEHNRLYWYRQTLGQGPEFLTYFQNEAQLEKSRLLSDRFSAERPKGSFSTLEIQRTEQGDSAMYLCASSLESKGLAGRTDTQYFGPGTRLTVL.

The chain is built from TRBV5-1 and TRBJ2-3, with D tentatively TRBD1 (5 bases). Germline V gene data show CDR1 as SGHRS and CDR2 as YFSETQ. This CDR3 contains 15 residues. V was shortened by 0 bases and J by 5 bases, with 13 bases between the two germline ends. The CDR3 loop is CASSLEGRDVDTQYF. CDR3 coding DNA: TGCGCCAGCAGCTTGGAGGGCAGGGATGTAGATACGCAGTATTTT.

The chain couples TRBV7-2 to TRBJ1-2; D remains ambiguous. The ends were cut back, 6 bases at V and 4 bases at J, with 9 bases in the middle. The germline gives CDR1 SGHTA, CDR2 FQGNSA. The CDR3 length is 12 residues. The CDR3 region is CASSRTVYGYTF. CDR3 coding DNA: TGTGCCAGCAGTCGTACAGTCTATGGCTACACCTTC. Together with reference TRBV7-2 and TRBJ1-2, the CDR3 gives the full variable domain: GAGVSQSPSNKVTEKGKDVELRCDPISGHTALYWYRQSLGQGLEFLIYFQGNSAPDKSGLPSDRFSAERTGGSVSTLTIQRTQQEDSAVYLCASSRTVYGYTFGSGTRLTVV.

The chain joins TRBV19 to TRBJ2-7; 8 positions match TRBD1. The CDR3 contains 15 residues. The junction had 9 bases not matched to a gene; V was cut back by 6 bases and J by 2 bases. Germline loops: CDR1 LNHDA, CDR2 SQIVND (reference sequence). The CDR3 DNA reads TGTGCCAGTAGGAGGACAGGGAGCTTCACCTACGAGCAGTACTTC. Protein sequence: CASRRTGSFTYEQYF.

This clone was found once. V gene TRBV7-9 combines with J gene TRBJ1-6, with D perhaps matching TRBD1 (5 bases). The CDR3 length is 16 residues. The V end was cut by 5 bases, the J end by 5 bases, with 16 bases between. CDR1 is SEHNR and CDR2 is FQNEAQ in the germline V gene (reference sequence). The CDR3 reads CASSPNRAGHNSPLHF. The CDR3 nucleotides read TGTGCCAGCAGCCCGAATCGGGCGGGACATAATTCACCCCTCCACTTT. Full variable domain (remainder filled in from reference TRBV7-9 and TRBJ1-6): DTGVSQNPRHKITKRGQNVTFRCDPISEHNRLYWYRQTLGQGPEFLTYFQNEAQLEKSRLLSDRFSAERPKGSFSTLEIQRTEQGDSAMYLCASSPNRAGHNSPLHFGNGTRLTVT.

The chain combines TRBV5-1 with TRBJ2-5; D may be TRBD2 (6 bases). Germline CDR1 SGHRS, CDR2 YFSETQ. CDR3 length: 11 amino acids. The V end lost 7 bases, the J end lost 4 bases, and 8 bases lay between the germline ends. The CDR3 nucleotides read TGCGCCAGCGGGGAGGTAGAGACCCAGTACTTC. Its translation: CASGEVETQYF.

The chain's CDR3 is CASSPPPGQGAPGELFF. CDR3 bases: TGTGCCAGCAGCCCGCCCCCGGGACAGGGGGCGCCCGGGGAGCTGTTTTTT. The chain is built from TRBV5-4 and TRBJ2-2, with 12 bases identical to TRBD1. V lost 4 bases and J lost 6; bases outside the gene matches: 10. The CDR3 spans 17 residues. The germline V gene encodes CDR1 SGHNT and CDR2 YYREEE (reference sequence).

V and J are TRBV5-1 and TRBJ2-6; D is tentatively TRBD1 or TRBD2 (6 bases each). Germline-derived CDR1 and CDR2 are SGHRS and YFSETQ. V lost 7 bases and J lost 2, with 13 bases in between. This CDR3 has 15 amino acids. CDR3 in amino acids: CASGLEGAGANVLTF. For the CDR3, the DNA is TGCGCCAGCGGATTGGAGGGGGCTGGGGCCAACGTCCTGACTTTC.

The table lists this clone with many counts. J is TRBJ2-3 and V is TRBV27; possible D gene TRBD2, 6 bases. Germline V gives CDR1 MNHEY, CDR2 SMNVEV (reference sequence). V was shortened by 4 bases and J by 0 bases, with 11 bases between the two germline ends. This CDR3 comprises 15 residues. The CDR3 DNA is TGTGCCAGCAGTTCCCTAGCGTTAAGCACAGATACGCAGTATTTT. Its translation is CASSSLALSTDTQYF.

This chain joins TRBV27 and TRBJ2-1, with D possibly matching TRBD1 (5 bases). Germline assignment: CDR1 MNHEY and CDR2 SMNVEV (reference sequence). The CDR3 is made up of 14 amino acids. With 3 bases removed from V and 2 bases from J, the gap between germline ends came to 8 bases. In nucleotides, the CDR3 is TGTGCCAGCAGTTTTGCAGGGACCTACAATGAGCAGTTCTTC. Encoded protein: CASSFAGTYNEQFF.